This TCR beta chain is from a study of identifying expanded T cells in peripheral blood. Collection occurred without any documented infections or immune events in donors. The method was immunoSEQ multiplex PCR; TCRdb's version includes in-frame clones alone and lacks a portion of them. This table holds around 100,000 clones, 75% to 90% found once. Points from the study as a whole: Technical replicates showed around 1.2 changed clones; two weeks 15 to 20; four weeks 19. Across healthy donors, higher total template counts meant significantly greater roughly two-week count variance.

Turning to this clone: Antigen unknown.

The germline gives CDR1 SGHRS, CDR2 YFSETQ. The V gene end was trimmed by 4 bases and the J gene end by 6 bases; junction bases not matched to a gene: 4. This CDR3 has 14 amino acids. The sample taken for sequencing was blood. J is TRBJ2-2 and V is TRBV5-1; the match to TRBD1 covers 9 bases. The receptor comes from a person aged 18-70 years in good health. In nucleotides, the CDR3 is TGCGCCAGCAGCGGAAGACAGGGGGCCGGGGAGCTGTTTTTT. Encoded protein: CASSGRQGAGELFF.